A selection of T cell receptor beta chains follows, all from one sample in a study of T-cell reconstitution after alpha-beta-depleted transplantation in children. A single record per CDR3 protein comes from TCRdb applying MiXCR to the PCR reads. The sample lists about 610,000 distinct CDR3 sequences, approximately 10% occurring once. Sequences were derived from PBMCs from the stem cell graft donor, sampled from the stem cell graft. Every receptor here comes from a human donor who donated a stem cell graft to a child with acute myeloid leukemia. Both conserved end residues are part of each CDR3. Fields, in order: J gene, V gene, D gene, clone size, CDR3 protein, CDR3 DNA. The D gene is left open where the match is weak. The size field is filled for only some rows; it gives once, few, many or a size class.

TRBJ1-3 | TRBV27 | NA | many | CASSFSGGNTIYF | TGTGCCAGCAGTTTTTCAGGGGGAAACACCATATATTTT
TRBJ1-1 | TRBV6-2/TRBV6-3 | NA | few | CASSYRDWGNTEAFF | TGTGCCAGCAGTTACCGGGACTGGGGAAACACTGAAGCTTTCTTT
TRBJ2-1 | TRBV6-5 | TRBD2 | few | CASSYDSGRGDNEQFF | TGTGCCAGCAGTTACGATAGCGGGAGAGGGGACAATGAGCAGTTCTTC
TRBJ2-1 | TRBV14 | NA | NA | CASSKVWSDPNEQFF | TGTGCCAGCAGCAAAGTGTGGAGCGATCCCAATGAGCAGTTCTTC
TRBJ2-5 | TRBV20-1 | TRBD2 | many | CSARGEAGVGTQYF | TGCAGTGCTAGAGGAGAAGCGGGAGTCGGGACCCAGTACTTC
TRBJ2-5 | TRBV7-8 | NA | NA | CASSSPPQVQETQYF | TGTGCCAGCAGCTCCCCCCCGCAGGTCCAAGAGACCCAGTACTTC
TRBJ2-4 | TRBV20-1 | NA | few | CSAPTVGSAKNIQYF | TGCAGTGCTCCTACTGTCGGGAGTGCCAAAAACATTCAGTACTTC
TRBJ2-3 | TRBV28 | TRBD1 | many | CASCRPGQGVTQYF | TGTGCCAGCTGTAGGCCGGGACAGGGAGTTACGCAGTATTTT
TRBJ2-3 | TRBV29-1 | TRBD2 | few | CSVDLAGERTDTQYF | TGCAGCGTTGACCTCGCGGGAGAGCGAACAGATACGCAGTATTTT
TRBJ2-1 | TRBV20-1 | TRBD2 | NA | CSATSGSALSSYNEQFF | TGCAGTGCTACTAGCGGGAGTGCCCTAAGCTCCTACAATGAGCAGTTCTTC
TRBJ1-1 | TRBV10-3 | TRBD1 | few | CAISEYRGNTEAFF | TGTGCCATCAGTGAGTACAGGGGGAACACTGAAGCTTTCTTT
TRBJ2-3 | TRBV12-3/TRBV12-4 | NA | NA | CASSLFPYTQYF | TGTGCCAGCAGTTTATTCCCGTATACGCAGTATTTT
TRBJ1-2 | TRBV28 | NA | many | CASSPWGQGLVGYTF | TGTGCCAGCAGCCCCTGGGGCCAGGGGTTGGTTGGCTACACCTTC
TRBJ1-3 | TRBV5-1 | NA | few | CASSLGMDYSGNTIYF | TGCGCCAGCAGCTTGGGGATGGATTACTCTGGAAACACCATATATTTT
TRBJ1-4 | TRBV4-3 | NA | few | CASSQEPNEKLFF | TGCGCCAGCAGCCAAGAGCCTAATGAAAAACTGTTTTTT
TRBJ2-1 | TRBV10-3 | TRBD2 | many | CAIRGSGSEYGENEQFF | TGTGCCATCAGGGGTAGCGGGAGTGAGTATGGGGAGAATGAGCAGTTCTTC
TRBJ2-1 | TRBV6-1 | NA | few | CASSERTSYNEQFF | TGTGCCAGCAGTGAAAGAACTTCCTACAATGAGCAGTTCTTC
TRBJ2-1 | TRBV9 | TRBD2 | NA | CASSPLAGGAEQFF | TGTGCCAGCAGTCCCCTAGCGGGAGGGGCTGAGCAGTTCTTC
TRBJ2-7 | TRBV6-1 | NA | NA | CASSDPGESSYEQYF | TGTGCCAGCAGTGACCCAGGGGAAAGCTCCTACGAGCAGTACTTC
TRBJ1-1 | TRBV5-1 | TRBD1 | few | CASSLEDRARGEAFF | TGCGCCAGCAGCTTGGAGGACAGGGCCCGGGGTGAAGCTTTCTTT
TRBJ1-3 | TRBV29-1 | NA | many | CSVETSSGNTIYF | TGCAGCGTTGAGACAAGCTCTGGAAACACCATATATTTT
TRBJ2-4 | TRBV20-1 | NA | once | CCARGGQTLAKNIQYF | TGCTGTGCTAGAGGAGGACAGACCCTAGCCAAAAACATTCAGTACTTC
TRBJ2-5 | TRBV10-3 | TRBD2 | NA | CAISSGRGETQYF | TGTGCCATCTCTTCCGGGAGGGGAGAGACCCAGTACTTC
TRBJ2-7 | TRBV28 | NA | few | CASFGNYEQYF | TGTGCCAGCTTTGGAAACTACGAGCAGTACTTC
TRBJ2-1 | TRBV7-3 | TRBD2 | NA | CASSLRGGRAYNEQFF | TGTGCCAGCAGCTTAAGGGGCGGGAGGGCCTACAATGAGCAGTTCTTC
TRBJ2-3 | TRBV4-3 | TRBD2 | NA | CASSQAGGPSDTQYF | TGCGCCAGCAGCCAAGCGGGAGGGCCTTCAGATACGCAGTATTTT
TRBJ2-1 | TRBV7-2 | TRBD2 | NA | CASSRGTSGSDEQFF | TGTGCCAGCAGCCGTGGGACTAGCGGGAGCGATGAGCAGTTCTTC
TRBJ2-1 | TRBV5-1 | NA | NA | CASSLQGIENEQFF | TGCGCCAGCAGCTTGCAGGGAATTGAAAATGAGCAGTTCTTC
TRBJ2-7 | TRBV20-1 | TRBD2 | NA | CSALDSSGRVSYEQYF | TGCAGTGCCCTAGACTCTAGCGGGAGGGTCTCCTACGAGCAGTACTTC
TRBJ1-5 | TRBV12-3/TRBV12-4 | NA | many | CASSFDGSNQPQHF | TGTGCCAGCAGCTTCGACGGTAGCAATCAGCCCCAGCATTTT
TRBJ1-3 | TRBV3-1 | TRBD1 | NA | CASSLSTTGGNTIYF | TGTGCCAGCAGCCTATCGACGACAGGGGGAAACACCATATATTTT
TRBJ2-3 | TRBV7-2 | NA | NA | CASSLVTLDTQYF | TGTGCCAGCAGCTTAGTGACTTTGGATACGCAGTATTTT
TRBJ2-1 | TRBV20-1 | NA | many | CSARPPNEQFF | TGCAGTGCTAGGCCCCCTAATGAGCAGTTCTTC
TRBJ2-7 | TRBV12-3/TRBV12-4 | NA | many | CASSSSSQPYEQYF | TGTGCCAGCAGTTCCTCCTCCCAACCCTACGAGCAGTACTTC
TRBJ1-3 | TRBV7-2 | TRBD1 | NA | CASTPDRSSGNTIYF | TGTGCCAGCACCCCGGACAGGTCCTCTGGAAACACCATATATTTT
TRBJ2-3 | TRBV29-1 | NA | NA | CSVDAGRTDTQYF | TGCAGCGTTGATGCGGGACGCACAGATACGCAGTATTTT
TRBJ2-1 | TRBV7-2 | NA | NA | CASTPVGDNRRGEQFF | TGTGCCAGCACCCCGGTCGGGGACAATCGAAGGGGAGAGCAGTTCTTC
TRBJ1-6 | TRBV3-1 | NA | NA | CASSQGTVYNSPLHF | TGTGCCAGCAGCCAAGGGACAGTCTATAATTCACCCCTCCACTTT
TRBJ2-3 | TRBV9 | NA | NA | CASSVEVGDLPTDTQYF | TGTGCCAGCAGCGTAGAGGTGGGGGACCTTCCCACAGATACGCAGTATTTT
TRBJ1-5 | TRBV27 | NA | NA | CASSLRATVPQHF | TGTGCCAGCAGTTTAAGAGCGACAGTACCCCAGCATTTT
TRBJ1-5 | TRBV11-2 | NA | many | CASSSGNGGNQPQHF | TGTGCCAGCAGTTCGGGGAATGGGGGGAATCAGCCCCAGCATTTT
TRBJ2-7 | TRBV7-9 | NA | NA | CASSSPLGQHLSYEQYF | TGTGCCAGCAGCTCCCCCCTCGGACAGCACCTCTCCTACGAGCAGTACTTC
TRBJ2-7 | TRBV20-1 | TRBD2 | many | CSARDKGLAISSYEQHF | TGCAGTGCTAGAGATAAGGGACTAGCTATAAGCTCCTACGAGCAGCACTTC
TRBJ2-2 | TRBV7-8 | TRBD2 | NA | CASSLLTSGSNFPGELFF | TGTGCCAGCAGCTTATTAACTAGCGGGAGTAACTTCCCCGGGGAGCTGTTTTTT
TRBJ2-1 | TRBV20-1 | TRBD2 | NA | CSARFGLGPLSSYNEQFF | TGCAGTGCTAGATTCGGACTAGGCCCCTTAAGCTCCTACAATGAGCAGTTCTTC
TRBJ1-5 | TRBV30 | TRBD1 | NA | CAWSFTGTGGISNQPQHF | TGTGCCTGGAGTTTTACCGGGACAGGGGGTATAAGCAATCAGCCCCAGCATTTT
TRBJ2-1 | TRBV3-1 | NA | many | CASSPSGLYNEQFF | TGTGCCAGCAGCCCATCGGGGCTATACAATGAGCAGTTCTTC
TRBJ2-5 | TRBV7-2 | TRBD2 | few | CASSQRTSGKETQYF | TGTGCCAGCAGCCAGCGGACTAGCGGCAAAGAGACCCAGTACTTC
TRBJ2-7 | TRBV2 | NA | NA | CASGDTTYEQYF | TGTGCCAGCGGAGACACTACCTACGAGCAGTACTTC
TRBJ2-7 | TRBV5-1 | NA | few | CASSLSGSPTTYEQYF | TGCGCCAGCAGCTTGTCAGGCTCCCCGACAACCTACGAGCAGTACTTC
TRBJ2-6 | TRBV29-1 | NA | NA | CSVGGAANSGANVLTF | TGCAGCGTTGGTGGGGCCGCGAACTCTGGGGCCAACGTCCTGACTTTC
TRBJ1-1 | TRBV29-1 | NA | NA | CSVGQAVNTEAFF | TGCAGCGTTGGACAGGCCGTTAACACTGAAGCTTTCTTT
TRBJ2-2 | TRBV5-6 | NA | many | CASSFAGNTGELFF | TGTGCCAGCAGCTTCGCGGGAAACACCGGGGAGCTGTTTTTT